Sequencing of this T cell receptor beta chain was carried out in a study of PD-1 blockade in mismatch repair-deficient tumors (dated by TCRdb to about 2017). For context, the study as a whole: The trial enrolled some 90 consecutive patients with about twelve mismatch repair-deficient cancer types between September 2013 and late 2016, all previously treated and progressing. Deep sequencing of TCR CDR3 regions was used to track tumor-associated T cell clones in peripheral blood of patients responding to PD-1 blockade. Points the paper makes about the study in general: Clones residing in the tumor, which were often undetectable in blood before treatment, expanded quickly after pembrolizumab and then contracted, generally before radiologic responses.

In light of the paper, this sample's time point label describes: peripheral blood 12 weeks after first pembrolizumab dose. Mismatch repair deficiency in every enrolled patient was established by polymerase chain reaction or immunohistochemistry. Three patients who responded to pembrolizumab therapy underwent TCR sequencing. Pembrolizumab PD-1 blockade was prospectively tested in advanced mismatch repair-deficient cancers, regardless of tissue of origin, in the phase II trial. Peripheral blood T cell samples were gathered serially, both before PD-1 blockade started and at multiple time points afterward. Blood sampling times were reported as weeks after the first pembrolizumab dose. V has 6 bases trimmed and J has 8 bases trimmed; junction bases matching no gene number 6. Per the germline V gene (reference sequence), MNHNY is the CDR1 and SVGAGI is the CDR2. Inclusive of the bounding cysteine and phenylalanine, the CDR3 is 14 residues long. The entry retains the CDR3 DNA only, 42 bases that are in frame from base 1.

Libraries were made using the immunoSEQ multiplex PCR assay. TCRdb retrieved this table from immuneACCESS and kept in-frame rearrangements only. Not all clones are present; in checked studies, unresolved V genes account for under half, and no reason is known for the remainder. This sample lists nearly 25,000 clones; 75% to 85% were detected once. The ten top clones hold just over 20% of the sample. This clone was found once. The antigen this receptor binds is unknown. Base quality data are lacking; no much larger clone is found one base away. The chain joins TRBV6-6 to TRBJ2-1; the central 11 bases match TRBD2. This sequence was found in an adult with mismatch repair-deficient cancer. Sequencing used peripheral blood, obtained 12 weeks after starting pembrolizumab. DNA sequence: TGTGCCAGCAGACTAGCGGGAGTTAACGATGAGCAGTTCTTC. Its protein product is CASRLAGVNDEQFF.